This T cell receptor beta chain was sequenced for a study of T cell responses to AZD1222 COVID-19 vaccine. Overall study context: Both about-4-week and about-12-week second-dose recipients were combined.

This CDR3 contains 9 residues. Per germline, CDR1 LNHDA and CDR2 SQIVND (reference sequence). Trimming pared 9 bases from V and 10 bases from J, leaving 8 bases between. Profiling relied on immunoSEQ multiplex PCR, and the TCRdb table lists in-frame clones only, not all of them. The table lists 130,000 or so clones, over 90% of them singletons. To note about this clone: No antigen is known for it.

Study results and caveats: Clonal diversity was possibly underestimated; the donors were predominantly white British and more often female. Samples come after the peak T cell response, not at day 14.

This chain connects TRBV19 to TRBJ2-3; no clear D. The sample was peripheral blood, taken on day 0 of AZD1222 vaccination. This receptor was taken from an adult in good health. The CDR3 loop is CARPLAQYF. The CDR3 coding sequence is TGTGCCAGACCTCTCGCGCAGTATTTT.